The 27 T cell receptor beta chains below were found in one sample sequenced in a study of neoadjuvant anti-PD-1 for oral cavity cancer. Method: immunoSEQ multiplex PCR; TCRdb's copy keeps in-frame clones and lacks some. The sample yields more than 25,000 clones, about 80% seen once. Time point described: after neoadjuvant nivolumab, at surgical resection. The material sequenced was PBMCs, taken after nivolumab (anti-PD-1) treatment. Every receptor here comes from a person between 35 and 79 years old with oral cavity squamous cell carcinoma.

Only one count was recorded for this clone. The chain uses TRBV7-9 and TRBJ1-2; weak D call: TRBD1 (5 bases). Trimming took 4 bases from V and 4 from J, leaving 10 bases between them. This CDR3 is 13 amino acids long. Germline V lookup: CDR1 SEHNR, CDR2 FQNEAQ (reference sequence). The CDR3 loop reads CASSSAGGYGYTF. CDR3 sequence (DNA): TGTGCCAGCAGCTCAGCCGGGGGCTATGGCTACACCTTC. The variable domain in full, completed from reference TRBV7-9 and TRBJ1-2, reads DTGVSQNPRHKITKRGQNVTFRCDPISEHNRLYWYRQTLGQGPEFLTYFQNEAQLEKSRLLSDRFSAERPKGSFSTLEIQRTEQGDSAMYLCASSSAGGYGYTFGSGTRLTVV.

The V gene is TRBV10-3, the J gene TRBJ1-5; 11 bases agree with TRBD1. J gave up 6 bases and V 3 bases, and 4 bases lay outside the gene matches. Germline values: CDR1 ENHRY, CDR2 SYGVKD. This CDR3 is 15 amino acids long. The CDR3 sequence: CAISDGQGASQPQHF. The CDR3 DNA reads as TGTGCCATCAGTGACGGACAGGGGGCTAGTCAGCCCCAGCATTTT.

The chain recombines TRBV4-3 with TRBJ1-2; D ambiguous. The CDR3 totals 16 residues. Germline V gene data show CDR1 as LGHNA and CDR2 as YSLEER. Trimming pared 0 bases from V and 8 bases from J, leaving 19 bases between. In DNA, the CDR3 is TGCGCCAGCAGCCAAGATTGGGGAGAGGTCCGTCGCGGCTACACCTTC. Its translation: CASSQDWGEVRRGYTF.

This chain joins TRBV19 and TRBJ1-2, with 7 positions matching TRBD1. The CDR3 totals 13 residues. Germline V gene data show CDR1 as LNHDA and CDR2 as SQIVND (reference sequence). Unmatched junction bases numbered 2, after V lost 1 base and J lost 6 bases. CDR3 DNA: TGTGCCAGTAGTATAGCGACAGGGAATGGCTACACCTTC. The encoded protein is CASSIATGNGYTF.

The chain joins TRBV19 to TRBJ1-1; D is unclear. Looked up from germline, CDR1 is LNHDA and CDR2 is SQIVND (reference sequence). This CDR3 contains 12 residues. Trimming shortened V by 5 bases and J by 4 bases, and 8 bases separated the two germline ends. CDR3 in amino acids: CASSWSITEAFF. The DNA of the CDR3 is TGTGCCAGTAGTTGGTCAATCACTGAAGCTTTCTTT.

This clone has only a few counts. A read error may produce the germline difference seen at one junction end. The chain recombines TRBV30 with TRBJ2-7; perhaps TRBD1 as D (6 bases). The CDR3 consists of 13 residues. CDR1 is GTSNPN, CDR2 SVGIG, per germline (reference sequence). The CDR3, as DNA: TGTGCCTGGAGTGTAGTTAGGGCAGGGAGAGGGGGCTTC. It encodes CAWSVVRAGRGGF.

The chain carries TRBV7-2 and TRBJ2-5, with D possibly matching TRBD1 (6 bases). Germline V lookup: CDR1 SGHTA, CDR2 FQGNSA. V lost 6 bases to trimming and J lost 2 bases, with 19 bases between them. The CDR3 runs 16 residues. CDR3 DNA sequence: TGTGCCAGCAGACCCGGGTGGCGGACAGAGCAAGAGACCCAGTACTTC. Translation gives CASRPGWRTEQETQYF. Full variable domain (remainder filled in from reference TRBV7-2 and TRBJ2-5): GAGVSQSPSNKVTEKGKDVELRCDPISGHTALYWYRQSLGQGLEFLIYFQGNSAPDKSGLPSDRFSAERTGGSVSTLTIQRTQQEDSAVYLCASRPGWRTEQETQYFGPGTRLLVL.

The rearrangement uses TRBV9 and TRBJ2-1, with D unresolved. Looked up from germline, CDR1 is SGDLS and CDR2 is YYNGEE. The CDR3 totals 12 residues. V was cut by 0 bases and J by 3 bases, with 1 base left in between. CDR3 region: CASSVDYNEQFF. The CDR3 coding sequence is TGTGCCAGCAGCGTAGACTACAATGAGCAGTTCTTC. The full variable domain, completed using reference TRBV9 and TRBJ2-1, is DSGVTQTPKHLITATGQRVTLRCSPRSGDLSVYWYQQSLDQGLQFLIQYYNGEERAKGNILERFSAQQFPDLHSELNLSSLELGDSALYFCASSVDYNEQFFGPGTRLTVL.

The chain carries TRBV19 and TRBJ1-1; D remains unclear. Germline-derived CDR1 and CDR2 are LNHDA and SQIVND (reference sequence). There are 15 residues in the CDR3. V was cut by 3 bases and J by 0 bases, with 11 bases left in between. This CDR3 is CASSIAYSMNTEAFF. In nucleotides, the CDR3 is TGTGCCAGTAGTATTGCATACAGCATGAACACTGAAGCTTTCTTT.

The chain carries TRBV4-1 and TRBJ1-5; the D gene is possibly TRBD1 (6 bases). The CDR3 spans 16 residues. The V end lost 1 base, the J end lost 3 bases, and 13 bases lay between the germline ends. The germline CDR1 and CDR2 sequences are MGHRA and YSYEKL. CDR3 sequence (DNA): TGCGCCAGCAGCCAAGTAAACACGGGGGCCAATCAGCCCCAGCATTTT. It specifies CASSQVNTGANQPQHF.

This clone was seen a single time. V gene TRBV11-2 combines with J gene TRBJ2-1; 8 positions match TRBD1. The germline gives CDR1 SGHAT, CDR2 FQNNGV. The ends lost 3 bases at V and 9 bases at J; junction bases unmatched: 7. The CDR3 contains 14 residues. CDR3 sequence: CASSLAQGGGEQFF. DNA for the CDR3: TGTGCCAGCAGCTTGGCACAGGGGGGAGGTGAGCAGTTCTTC. The entire variable domain, with the rest obtained from reference TRBV11-2 and TRBJ2-1, is as follows: EAGVAQSPRYKIIEKRQSVAFWCNPISGHATLYWYQQILGQGPKLLIQFQNNGVVDDSQLPKDRFSAERLKGVDSTLKIQPAKLEDSAVYLCASSLAQGGGEQFFGPGTRLTVL.

This chain joins TRBV5-6 and TRBJ1-4; unclear D gene. The CDR3 totals 14 residues. Germline assignment: CDR1 SGHDT and CDR2 YYEEEE. V lost 2 bases and J 3 bases, leaving 8 bases between the germline ends. The CDR3 loop is CASSFRTANEKLFF. DNA for the CDR3: TGTGCCAGCAGCTTCCGGACGGCTAATGAAAAACTGTTTTTT.

The rearrangement links TRBV18 to TRBJ1-5; D remains unclear. The germline CDR1 and CDR2 sequences are KGHSH and LQKENI. The CDR3 extends over 15 amino acids. V dropped 0 bases and J dropped 0 bases, with 6 bases sitting between them. The CDR3 region has the DNA TGTGCCAGCTCACCACCGGGCTATAGCAATCAGCCCCAGCATTTT. It encodes CASSPPGYSNQPQHF.

The rearrangement links TRBV5-4 to TRBJ1-1; TRBD1 might be the D (6 bases). V lost 6 bases, J lost 1 base, and 13 bases lay in between. The CDR3 covers 14 residues. Germline V gene lookup returns CDR1 SGHNT and CDR2 YYREEE (reference sequence). CDR3: CASKTMGANTEAFF. The DNA of the CDR3 is TGTGCCAGCAAAACTATGGGGGCGAACACTGAAGCTTTCTTT.

This chain joins TRBV15 and TRBJ1-1; D not certain. The germline gives CDR1 LNHNV, CDR2 YYDKDF (reference sequence). This CDR3 contains 14 residues. The V end was cut by 0 bases, the J end by 9 bases, with 14 bases between. The CDR3 region is CATSRDPASPQAFF. CDR3 sequence (DNA): TGTGCCACCAGCAGAGACCCGGCGAGCCCACAAGCTTTCTTT.

V is TRBV6-1 and J is TRBJ2-3; no clear D gene. Germline CDR1 is MNHNS and CDR2 is SASEGT. The CDR3 covers 14 residues. V lost 9 bases and J 0 bases, leaving 13 bases between the germline ends. The CDR3 loop is CASQTSHSTDTQYF. CDR3 in DNA: TGTGCCAGTCAAACTTCACACAGCACAGATACGCAGTATTTT.

The DNA for the CDR3 is TGCGCCAGCAGCTTGGTCAGGGGAGGTGAAAAACTGTTTTTT. Its translation is CASSLVRGGEKLFF. This sequence joins TRBV5-1 and TRBJ1-4; a weak D match, TRBD1 (6 bases). V lost 0 bases and J 7 bases, leaving 10 bases between the germline ends. This CDR3 has 14 residues. Germline values: CDR1 SGHRS, CDR2 YFSETQ.

With respect to this clone: Compared with germline, one end of the junction differs, possibly owing to a read error. This chain uses TRBV5-6 with TRBJ1-6; weak D call: TRBD1 (5 bases). CDR1 SGHDT and CDR2 YYEEEE come from the germline V gene. The CDR3 is 14 amino acids. In DNA, the CDR3 is TGTGCCAGCAGCTCCAGGGTGTATAGTTCACCCCTCCACTTT. It encodes CASSSRVYSSPLHF.

V and J are TRBV19 and TRBJ1-5; tentatively, D is TRBD1 (5 bases). The CDR3 runs to 16 residues. V was shortened by 7 bases and J by 0 bases, with 16 bases between the two germline ends. CDR1 is LNHDA, CDR2 SQIVND, per germline (reference sequence). The CDR3 region is CASKGAGGYSNQPQHF. CDR3 coding DNA: TGTGCCAGTAAAGGGGCCGGGGGGTATAGCAATCAGCCCCAGCATTTT.

The chain couples TRBV19 to TRBJ1-5; 7 nucleotides agree with TRBD1. V gave up 7 bases and J gave up 6 bases; unmatched junction bases: 9. The V gene's germline CDR1 is LNHDA and CDR2 SQIVND (reference sequence). The CDR3 spans 14 residues. CDR3 DNA: TGTGCCAGTAAAGAGACAGGGACATCTCAGCCCCAGCATTTT. Residues: CASKETGTSQPQHF.

V usage is TRBV19 and J usage is TRBJ1-1; the match to TRBD1 covers 7 bases. Germline lookup yields CDR1 LNHDA and CDR2 SQIVND (reference sequence). With V trimmed by 4 bases and J by 1 base, 9 bases remained unmatched. The CDR3 has 16 amino acids. CDR3 region: CASSTRTGATNTEAFF. CDR3 coding DNA: TGTGCCAGTAGTACTCGGACAGGAGCCACGAACACTGAAGCTTTCTTT.

The chain employs TRBV7-9 and TRBJ2-3; D might be TRBD2 (5 bases). Germline loops: CDR1 SEHNR, CDR2 FQNEAQ (reference sequence). The V end lost 5 bases, the J end lost 6 bases, and 9 bases lay between the germline ends. The CDR3 is made up of 12 amino acids. Here the CDR3 DNA reads TGTGCCAGCAGCCCCGGCGGGGATACGCAGTATTTT. Amino acids: CASSPGGDTQYF.

Written as DNA, the CDR3 is TGTGCCAGCAGCCCGGGACCTTACAATGAGCAGTTCTTC. Its translation is CASSPGPYNEQFF. The chain joins TRBV7-9 to TRBJ2-1, with D perhaps assigned TRBD1 or TRBD2 (5 bases each). Looked up from germline, CDR1 is SEHNR and CDR2 is FQNEAQ (reference sequence). The length of the CDR3 is 13 residues. With 5 bases removed from V and 4 bases from J, the gap between germline ends came to 9 bases. Full variable domain (missing parts from reference TRBV7-9 and TRBJ2-1): DTGVSQNPRHKITKRGQNVTFRCDPISEHNRLYWYRQTLGQGPEFLTYFQNEAQLEKSRLLSDRFSAERPKGSFSTLEIQRTEQGDSAMYLCASSPGPYNEQFFGPGTRLTVL.

This clone was counted a single time. This CDR3 reads CASSSRMTGAFYEQYF. For the CDR3, the DNA is TGTGCCAGCAGCTCCAGGATGACAGGAGCCTTCTACGAGCAGTACTTC. V and J are TRBV7-6 and TRBJ2-7; D is perhaps TRBD1 (6 bases). CDR3 length: 16 residues. Germline CDR1 is SGHVS and CDR2 is FNYEAQ. Trimming stripped 4 bases from V and 3 bases from J, with 19 bases between.

J is TRBJ2-1 and V is TRBV6-1, with 9 bases lining up with TRBD1. The germline gives CDR1 MNHNS, CDR2 SASEGT. CDR3 length equals 14 residues. Trimming took 10 bases from V and 0 from J; bases not matched to a gene: 4. The CDR3 DNA follows: TGTGCCATCGACAGGGGGAGCTCCTACAATGAGCAGTTCTTC. Translation gives CAIDRGSSYNEQFF.

The genes are TRBV6-5 and TRBJ2-3, with TRBD2 matching over 12 bases. CDR1 is MNHEY and CDR2 is SVGAGI in the germline V gene. The CDR3 spans 15 residues. V dropped 2 bases and J dropped 6; count of bases not matched to a gene: 3. For the CDR3, the DNA is TGTGCCAGCAGTTACCTAGCGGGGGGGCAGGATACGCAGTATTTT. Protein sequence: CASSYLAGGQDTQYF.

The rearrangement joins TRBV7-9 to TRBJ2-1; the D call may be TRBD1 or TRBD2 (5 bases each). Trimming cost V 1 base and J 5 bases, with 12 bases left between them. The CDR3 length is 15 residues. The germline V gene encodes CDR1 SEHNR and CDR2 FQNEAQ (reference sequence). The CDR3 region has the DNA TGTGCCAGCAGCTTAGGATGGGACGACAACAATGAGCAGTTCTTC. As protein: CASSLGWDDNNEQFF. Looking up the rest from reference TRBV7-9 and TRBJ2-1 gives the full variable domain: DTGVSQNPRHKITKRGQNVTFRCDPISEHNRLYWYRQTLGQGPEFLTYFQNEAQLEKSRLLSDRFSAERPKGSFSTLEIQRTEQGDSAMYLCASSLGWDDNNEQFFGPGTRLTVL.